This TCR beta chain came from a study of T-cell memory formation after mild COVID-19. Looking at the study overall: In these data, TCR clusters were largely donor specific. Study results and caveats: CD4/CD8 balance held among clones contracting day 15 to 85, and later expanders leaned CD4+. That cross-reactive memory joined was suggested by some responding clones appearing in pre-infection memory. Most CD4+ clones that shrank were in CM and EM, while CD8+ ones turned up in EMRA.

Germline V gives CDR1 SGHTA, CDR2 FQGTGA. This CDR3 spans 13 amino acids. Trimming removed 3 bases from V and 5 bases from J, with 10 bases in between. In its sample, this clonotype was seen a few times. What it recognizes is unknown. TCRdb reanalysed the 5' RACE reads using MiXCR and keeps one entry per CDR3 protein. The sample yields about 110,000 distinct CDR3 sequences, under 15% seen once. This receptor was obtained from a man aged 18 to 29 who had mild COVID-19 (a few samples of this study predate the infection). Cell type and time point are not known. What was sequenced was PBMCs or a T cell subset sorted from them (not recorded which). The V gene is TRBV7-3, the J gene TRBJ2-5; D remains unclear. The CDR3 DNA sequence: TGTGCCAGCAGCTTGTCTATGCGGGAGACCCAGTACTTC. It yields the protein CASSLSMRETQYF.